The 5 T cell receptor beta chains presented below share a single source sample, sequenced in a study of T cells in Graves' hyperthyroidism and ophthalmopathy. The CDR3 regions of TCR beta were amplified from RNA transcripts. TCR CDR3 regions were first amplified by RT-PCR with HTBI primers. TCRdb redid the calling of the multiplex PCR reads with MiXCR, one entry per CDR3 protein. The sample includes a few hundred thousand distinct CDR3 sequences, around a sixth of them seen just once. Sequenced sample: blood. All receptors derive from a young woman with Graves' hyperthyroidism that later progressed to Graves' ophthalmopathy.

This rearrangement joins TRBV28 to TRBJ1-4, with D possibly matching TRBD1 (5 bases). Trimming left V 3 bases short and J 5 bases short, with 10 bases between. The CDR3 runs to 14 residues. Germline-derived CDR1 and CDR2 are MDHEN and SYDVKM. The CDR3 protein is CASSLATENEKLFF. The CDR3 DNA reads TGTGCCAGCAGTTTGGCGACAGAGAATGAAAAACTGTTTTTT.

In this sample, this clonotype turned up a few times. The V and J genes are TRBV6-5 and TRBJ1-3; a weak D match, TRBD1 (6 bases). CDR3 size: 14 residues. Trimming removed 0 bases at V and 4 bases at J, with 7 bases between. Germline V lookup: CDR1 MNHEY, CDR2 SVGAGI. CDR3 residues: CASSYSDRGNTIYF. The CDR3 coding sequence is TGTGCCAGCAGTTACTCTGACAGGGGAAACACCATATATTTT.

This clonotype was seen many times. J is TRBJ1-6 and V is TRBV2; TRBD1 matches 9 bases. The V segment lost 7 bases and the J segment 7 bases; nucleotides outside the gene matches: 8. The CDR3 sequence is 15 residues long. Germline lookup yields CDR1 SNHLY and CDR2 FYNNEI. CDR3 sequence reads: CASTTAGQGNSPLHF. CDR3 DNA sequence: TGTGCCAGCACTACAGCGGGACAGGGAAATTCACCCCTCCACTTT.

This clonotype was seen a handful of times. J is TRBJ2-2 and V is TRBV5-8; 8 positions match TRBD1. Trimming at V came to 0 bases and at J to 0 bases, leaving 10 bases not matched to a gene. The CDR3 loop spans 19 amino acids. The germline V gene encodes CDR1 SGHTS and CDR2 YDEGEE. As DNA, the CDR3 is TGTGCCAGCAGCTTGGGACAGGGGTTGTGGTCGGCGAACACCGGGGAGCTGTTTTTT. Encoded protein: CASSLGQGLWSANTGELFF.

This clonotype showed up many times. V is TRBV20-1 and J is TRBJ1-5; D possibly corresponds to TRBD1 (6 bases). Germline CDR1 is DFQATT and CDR2 is SNEGSKA (reference sequence). The CDR3 sequence is 13 residues long. Deletions cut 5 bases from V and 4 bases from J, with 12 bases between. Here the CDR3 reads CSAQDRPNQPQHF. The CDR3 coding sequence is TGCAGTGCTCAGGACAGACCAAATCAGCCCCAGCATTTT.